The entry below gives a single T cell receptor (beta chain) sequence along with its context. J was trimmed by 7 bases and V by 1 base; bases with no gene match: 6. Looked up from germline, CDR1 is LGHNA and CDR2 is YNFKEQ. CDR3 length: 15 residues. This specimen belongs to a study of blood T cell repertoires in COVID-19. About the study: The United States, Italy and Spain were the sources of the acute and convalescent COVID-19 samples. T cells, B-cell-depleted T cells, or PBMCs supplied cDNA or gDNA.

Methods used by the authors: It was from reference gene primer amplification that nucleated cell counts were estimated. Only in-frame clones appear in the TCRdb table, and some are missing; sequencing was by immunoSEQ multiplex PCR. Clonal size and the V and J genes are those of that table, whereas D and trimming came from the DNA. The sample has about 260,000 clones; 90% are singletons. The TCR originated in a woman aged 40 to 50 with acute or convalescent COVID-19. The sample taken for sequencing was peripheral blood. This chain joins TRBV4-2 and TRBJ1-1; 10 positions agree with TRBD1. The CDR3 region is CASSQGGTGEVEAFF. CDR3 in DNA: TGTGCCAGCAGCCAAGGCGGGACAGGGGAAGTTGAAGCTTTCTTT.